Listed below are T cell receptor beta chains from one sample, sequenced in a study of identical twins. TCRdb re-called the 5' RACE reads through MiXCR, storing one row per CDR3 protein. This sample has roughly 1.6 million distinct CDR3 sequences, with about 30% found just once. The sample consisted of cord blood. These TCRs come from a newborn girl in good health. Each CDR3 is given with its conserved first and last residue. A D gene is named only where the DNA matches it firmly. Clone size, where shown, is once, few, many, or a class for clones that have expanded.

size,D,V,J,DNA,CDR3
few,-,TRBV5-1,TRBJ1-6,TGCGCCAGCAGCTTGGAGACCCAAGAGGACTCACCCCTCCACTTT,CASSLETQEDSPLHF
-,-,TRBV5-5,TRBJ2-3,TGTGCCAGCAGCCCATTTGGCGGGCCCACAGATACGCAGTATTTT,CASSPFGGPTDTQYF
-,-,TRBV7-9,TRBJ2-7,TGTGCCAGCAGCTTAGGGGGCGGAGGGGGACCCTACGAGCAGTACTTC,CASSLGGGGGPYEQYF
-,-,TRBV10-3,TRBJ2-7,TGTGCCATCAGTGGGACTAACCCCTCCTACAATGAGCAGTACTTC,CAISGTNPSYNEQYF
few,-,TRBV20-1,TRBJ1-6,TGCAGTGCTCCTCTGGACCGTAATTCACCCCTCCACTTT,CSAPLDRNSPLHF
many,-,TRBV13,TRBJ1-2,TGTGCCAGCAGCTCTCACGGTGGCTACACCTTC,CASSSHGGYTF
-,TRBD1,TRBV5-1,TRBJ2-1,TGCGCCAGCAGCTTAGGGGACAGGGGGTTCTACAATGAGCAGTTCTTC,CASSLGDRGFYNEQFF
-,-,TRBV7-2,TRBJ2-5,TGTGCCAGCAGCTTTTCAGCGGCCTTAAGTCAAGAGACCCAGTACTTC,CASSFSAALSQETQYF
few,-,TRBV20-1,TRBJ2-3,TGCAGTGCTAGAGATCGGGGGTCACCTTTCACAGATACGCAGTATTTT,CSARDRGSPFTDTQYF
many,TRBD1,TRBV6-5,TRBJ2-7,TGTGCCAGCAGTTACTCCGGGACAGACTCCTACGAGCAGTACTTC,CASSYSGTDSYEQYF
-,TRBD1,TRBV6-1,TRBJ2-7,TGTGCCAGCAGTGAAGTCTGGGACAGGTACTCCTACGAGCAGTACTTC,CASSEVWDRYSYEQYF
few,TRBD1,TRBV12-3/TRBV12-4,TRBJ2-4,TGTGCCAGCAGCCAGAATCAGGGGGCGGGCAAAAACATTCAGTACTTC,CASSQNQGAGKNIQYF
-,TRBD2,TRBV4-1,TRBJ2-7,TGCGCCAGCAGCCAAGACTCGGGACTAGCGACTTTCTACGAGCAGTACTTC,CASSQDSGLATFYEQYF